This TCR beta chain emerged from a study of T-cell reconstitution after alpha-beta-depleted transplantation in children. Findings and limits, study-wide: Day-60 TCRbeta diversity that was high in some patients was derived from surviving recipient T cells and thymic progenitors. Alpha-beta T cells about two months after transplant reportedly derived from several hundred expanded graft clones. Hyperexpanded clones declined; after one year, newly produced T cells mostly supplied diversity.

The CDR3 is 14 residues long. J was trimmed by 7 bases and V by 0 bases; bases with no gene match: 4. Germline-derived CDR1 and CDR2 are SGDLS and YYNGEE. Preparing the TCRbeta library involved the use of unique molecular identifiers. Via MiXCR, TCRdb re-called the PCR reads, giving one row per CDR3 protein. The repertoire includes nearly 350,000 distinct CDR3 sequences, roughly 16% of them detected once, and roughly 40% sits in the top ten. About this clonotype: Its specificity is unknown.

The clonotype comes from a male patient aged 2-15 years who had a stem cell transplant for acute lymphoblastic leukemia, so the T cells may come from the graft donor. Specimen: PBMCs, mostly from graft donor cells, collected 360 days after TCRalphabeta/CD19-depleted stem cell transplant. The chain employs TRBV9 and TRBJ2-1; 7 bases match TRBD2. In DNA form, the CDR3 reads TGTGCCAGCAGCGTAGCTTGGGGGGGGAATGAGCAGTTCTTC. As protein: CASSVAWGGNEQFF.